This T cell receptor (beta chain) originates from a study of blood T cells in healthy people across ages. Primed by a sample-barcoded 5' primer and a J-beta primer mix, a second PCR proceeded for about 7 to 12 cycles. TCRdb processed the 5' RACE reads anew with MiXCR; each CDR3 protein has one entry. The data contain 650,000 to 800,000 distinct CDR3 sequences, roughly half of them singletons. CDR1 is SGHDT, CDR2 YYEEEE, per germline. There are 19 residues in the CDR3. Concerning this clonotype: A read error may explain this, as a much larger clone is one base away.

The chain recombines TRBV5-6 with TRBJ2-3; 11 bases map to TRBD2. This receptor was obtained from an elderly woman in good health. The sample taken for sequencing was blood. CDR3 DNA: TGTGTCAGCAGCGGCCTCCTAGCGGGGGGCCTAATAGGCACAGATACGCAGTATTTT. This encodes CVSSGLLAGGLIGTDTQYF.